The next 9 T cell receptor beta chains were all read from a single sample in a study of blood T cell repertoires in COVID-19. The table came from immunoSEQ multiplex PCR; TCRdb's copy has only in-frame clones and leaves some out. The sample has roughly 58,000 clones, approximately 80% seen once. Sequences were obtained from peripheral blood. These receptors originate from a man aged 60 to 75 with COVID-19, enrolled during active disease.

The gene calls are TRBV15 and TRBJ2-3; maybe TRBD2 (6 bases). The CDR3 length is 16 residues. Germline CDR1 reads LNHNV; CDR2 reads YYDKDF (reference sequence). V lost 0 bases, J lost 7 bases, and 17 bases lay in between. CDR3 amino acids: CATSRERLVSPNTQYF. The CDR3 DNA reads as TGTGCCACCAGCAGAGAAAGACTAGTTTCCCCCAATACGCAGTATTTT. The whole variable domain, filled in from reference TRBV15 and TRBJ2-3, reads DAMVIQNPRYQVTQFGKPVTLSCSQTLNHNVMYWYQQKSSQAPKLLFHYYDKDFNNEADTPDNFQSRRPNTSFCFLDIRSPGLGDTAMYLCATSRERLVSPNTQYFGPGTRLTVL.

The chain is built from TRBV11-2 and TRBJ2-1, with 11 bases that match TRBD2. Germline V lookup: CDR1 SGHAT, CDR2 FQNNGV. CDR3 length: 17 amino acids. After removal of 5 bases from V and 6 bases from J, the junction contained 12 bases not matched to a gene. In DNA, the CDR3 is TGTGCCAGCAGCCCCACTAGCGGGAGAACGTTAGGCAATGAGCAGTTCTTC. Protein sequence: CASSPTSGRTLGNEQFF.

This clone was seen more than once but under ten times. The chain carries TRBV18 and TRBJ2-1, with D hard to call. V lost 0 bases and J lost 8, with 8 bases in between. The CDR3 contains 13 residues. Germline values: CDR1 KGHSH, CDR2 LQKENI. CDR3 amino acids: CASSPPSIHEQFF. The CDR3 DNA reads TGTGCCAGCTCACCACCGAGCATCCATGAGCAGTTCTTC.

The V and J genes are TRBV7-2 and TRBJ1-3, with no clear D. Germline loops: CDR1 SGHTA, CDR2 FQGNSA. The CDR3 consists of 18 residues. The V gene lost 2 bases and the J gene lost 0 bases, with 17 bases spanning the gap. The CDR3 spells CASSLSPISGISGNTIYF. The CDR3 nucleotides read TGTGCCAGCAGCTTATCCCCGATATCCGGGATCTCTGGAAACACCATATATTTT.

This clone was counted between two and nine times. DNA of the CDR3: TGTGCCAGCAGACTCTCGGACAGGGGCACCGGGGAGCTGTTTTTT. The encoded protein is CASRLSDRGTGELFF. This rearrangement joins TRBV28 to TRBJ2-2; the match to TRBD1 covers 9 bases. Looked up from germline, CDR1 is MDHEN and CDR2 is SYDVKM. CDR3 size: 15 residues. V was clipped by 6 bases and J by 4 bases; unmatched bases: 6.

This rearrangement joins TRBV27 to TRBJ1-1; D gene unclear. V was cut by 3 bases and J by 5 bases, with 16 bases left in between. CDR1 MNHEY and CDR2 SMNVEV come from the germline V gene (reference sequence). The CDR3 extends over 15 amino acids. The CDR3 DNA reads TGTGCCAGCAGTTTTTCCGGACGGTCGGGGACTGAAGCTTTCTTT. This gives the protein CASSFSGRSGTEAFF.

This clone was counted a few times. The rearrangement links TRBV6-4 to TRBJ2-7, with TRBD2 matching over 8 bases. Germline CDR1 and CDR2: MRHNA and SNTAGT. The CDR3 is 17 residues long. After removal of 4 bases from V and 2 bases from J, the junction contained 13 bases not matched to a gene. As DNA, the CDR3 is TGTGCCAGCAGTGCCTTCGAGGGCGGGGGGAACCCCTACGAGCAGTACTTC. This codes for CASSAFEGGGNPYEQYF.

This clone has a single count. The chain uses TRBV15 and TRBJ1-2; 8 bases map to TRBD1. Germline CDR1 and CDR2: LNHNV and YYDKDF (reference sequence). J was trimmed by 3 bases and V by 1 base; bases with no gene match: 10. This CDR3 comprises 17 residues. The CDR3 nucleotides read TGTGCCACCAGCAGAGGAGCCTCTATGACAGGGGACTATGGCTACACCTTC. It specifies CATSRGASMTGDYGYTF.

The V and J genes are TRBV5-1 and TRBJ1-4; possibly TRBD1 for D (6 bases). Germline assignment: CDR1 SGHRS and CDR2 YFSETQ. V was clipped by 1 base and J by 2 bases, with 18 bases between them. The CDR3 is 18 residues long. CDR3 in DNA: TGCGCCAGCAGCTTGCGCGAGACAGGCATTGGTACTAATGAAAAACTGTTTTTT. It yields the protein CASSLRETGIGTNEKLFF.